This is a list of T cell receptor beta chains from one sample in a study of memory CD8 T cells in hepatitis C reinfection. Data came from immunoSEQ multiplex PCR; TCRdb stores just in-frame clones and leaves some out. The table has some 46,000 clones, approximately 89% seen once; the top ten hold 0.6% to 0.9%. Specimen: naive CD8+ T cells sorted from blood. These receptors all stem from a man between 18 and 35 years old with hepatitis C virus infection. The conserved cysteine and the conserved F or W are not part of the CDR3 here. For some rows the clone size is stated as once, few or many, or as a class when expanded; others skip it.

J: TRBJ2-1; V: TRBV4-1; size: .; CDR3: ASSQEEGSSYNEQF
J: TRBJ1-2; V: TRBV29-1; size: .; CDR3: SGYGTEGYGYT
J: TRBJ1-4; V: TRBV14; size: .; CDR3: ASSATGAESEKLF
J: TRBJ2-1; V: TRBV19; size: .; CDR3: ASSIGTEYYNEQF
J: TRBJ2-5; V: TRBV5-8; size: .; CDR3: ASSSGQVGETQY
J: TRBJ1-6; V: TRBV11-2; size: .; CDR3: ASSSGQGLNNSPLH
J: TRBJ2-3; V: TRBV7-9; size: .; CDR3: ASSLGGAPDTQY
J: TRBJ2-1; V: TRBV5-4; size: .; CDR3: ASSPVDRGRENEQF
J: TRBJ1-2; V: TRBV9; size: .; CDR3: ASSHSRDGYT
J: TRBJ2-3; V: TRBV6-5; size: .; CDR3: ASSYRGTASTDTQY
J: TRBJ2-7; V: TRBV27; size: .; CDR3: ASSFAAGDARNEQY
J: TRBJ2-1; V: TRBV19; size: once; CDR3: ASSPTSGAYNEQF
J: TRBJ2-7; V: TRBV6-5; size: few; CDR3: ASSSNVGSEQY
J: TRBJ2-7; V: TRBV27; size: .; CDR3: ASSPRTGGYEQY
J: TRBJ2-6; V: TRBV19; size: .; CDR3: ASSISGSFSGANVLT
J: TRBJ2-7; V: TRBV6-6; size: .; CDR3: ASSYEDRTGGFEQY
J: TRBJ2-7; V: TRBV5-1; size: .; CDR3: ASSLGREGPSYEQY
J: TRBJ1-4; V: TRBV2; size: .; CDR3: ASSARDSHNEKLF
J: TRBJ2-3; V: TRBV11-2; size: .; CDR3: ASSLVAGGNTDTQY
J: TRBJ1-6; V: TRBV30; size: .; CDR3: AARVYNSPLH
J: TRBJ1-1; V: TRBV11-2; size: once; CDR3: ASSSTTGLGTPNTEAF
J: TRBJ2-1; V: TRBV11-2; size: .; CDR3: ASSQTGINYNEQF
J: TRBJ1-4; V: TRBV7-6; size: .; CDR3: ASSPGTGENEKLF
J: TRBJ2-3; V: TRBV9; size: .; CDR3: ASSISGGAGDTQY
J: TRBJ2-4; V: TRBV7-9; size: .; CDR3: ASRGGLVDIQY
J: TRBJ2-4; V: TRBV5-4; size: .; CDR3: ASSSKGGVH
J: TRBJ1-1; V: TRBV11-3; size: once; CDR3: ASSLSGTGYTEAF
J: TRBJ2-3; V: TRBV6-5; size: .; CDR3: ASTLTPRTDTQY
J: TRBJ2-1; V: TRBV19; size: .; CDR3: ASHAGQGFNEQF
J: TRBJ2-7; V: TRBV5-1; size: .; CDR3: ASSFYRDRHYEQY
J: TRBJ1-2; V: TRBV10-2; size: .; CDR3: AVGQGVPYGYT
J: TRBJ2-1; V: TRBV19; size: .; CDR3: ASSIEPGQVYNEQF
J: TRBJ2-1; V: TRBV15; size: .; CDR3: ATSRDRTSGRDSYNEQF
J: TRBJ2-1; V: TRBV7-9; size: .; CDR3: ASSSRLAGGDYNEQF
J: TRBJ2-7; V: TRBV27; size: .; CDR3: ASRRLDVPDEQY
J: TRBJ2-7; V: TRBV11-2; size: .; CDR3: ASTPLSGGFYEQY
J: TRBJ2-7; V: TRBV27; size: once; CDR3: ASSLGQGAYEQY
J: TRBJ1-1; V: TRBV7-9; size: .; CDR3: ASRRLQEAF
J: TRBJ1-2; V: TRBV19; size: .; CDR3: ASSIRTGRVDGYT
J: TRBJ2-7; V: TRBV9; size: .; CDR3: ASSPSLAGGSEQY
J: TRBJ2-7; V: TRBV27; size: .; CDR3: ASSLGVDYEQY
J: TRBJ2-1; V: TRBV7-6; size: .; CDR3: ASSSVGEEGNEQF
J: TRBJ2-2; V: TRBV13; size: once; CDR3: ASSPLGPGELF
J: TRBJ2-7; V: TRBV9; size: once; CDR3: ASSVTSGAYEQY
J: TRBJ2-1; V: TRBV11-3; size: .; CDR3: ASSPRGVDEQF
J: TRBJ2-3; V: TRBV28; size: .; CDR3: ASSLSGYADTQY
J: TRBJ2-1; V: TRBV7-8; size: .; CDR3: ASSLGQGAFNEQF
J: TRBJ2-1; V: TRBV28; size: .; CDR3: ASSWVVGANEQF
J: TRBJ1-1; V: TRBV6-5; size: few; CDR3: ASSYLGQGTEAF
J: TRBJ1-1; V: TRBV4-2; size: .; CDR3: ASSLVPGQGMGLNTEAF
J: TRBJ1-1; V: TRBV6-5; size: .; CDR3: ASSYSRAGNTEAF